These 23 T cell receptor beta chains originate from one sample sequenced in a study of cytomegalovirus exposure and HLA in healthy donors. Primers for the PCR totalled 60 Vbeta and 13 Jbeta. Generated by immunoSEQ multiplex PCR, the TCRdb table keeps only in-frame clones and is missing some. The data show hundreds of thousands of clones, around four fifths seen once. The sample comprised PBMCs. These receptors originate from a boy aged 2 to 10 in good health and CMV-seronegative.

V usage is TRBV7-9 and J usage is TRBJ1-4; D gene unclear. This CDR3 is built from 15 residues. Germline lookup yields CDR1 SEHNR and CDR2 FQNEAQ (reference sequence). The V end was cut by 7 bases, the J end by 1 base, with 13 bases between. The CDR3 protein is CASTSSRGTNEKLFF. The CDR3 region has the DNA TGTGCCAGCACCTCCTCCAGAGGAACTAATGAAAAACTGTTTTTT.

The V gene is TRBV5-6, the J gene TRBJ1-4; 8 bases are shared with TRBD1. Looked up from germline, CDR1 is SGHDT and CDR2 is YYEEEE. This CDR3 has 15 residues. The junction had 10 bases not matched to a gene; V was cut back by 5 bases and J by 7 bases. CDR3 coding DNA: TGTGCCAGCAGTTCCCCGACAGGGGAAGGTGAAAAACTGTTTTTT. Residues: CASSSPTGEGEKLFF.

Here the CDR3 reads CASSLVPGNMNTEAFF. In DNA form, the CDR3 reads TGTGCCAGTAGTCTAGTCCCAGGGAACATGAACACTGAAGCTTTCTTT. This chain links TRBV19 with TRBJ1-1, with D possibly being TRBD1 (5 bases). This CDR3 contains 16 residues. Germline assignment: CDR1 LNHDA and CDR2 SQIVND (reference sequence). The ends were cut back, 5 bases at V and 0 bases at J, with 16 bases in the middle.

This clone showed up just a few times. The chain uses TRBV6-1 and TRBJ2-7, with D unresolved. Trimming removed 1 base at V and 9 bases at J, with 10 bases between. This CDR3 is built from 12 residues. Germline CDR1 MNHNS, CDR2 SASEGT. CDR3 nucleotides: TGTGCCAGCAGTGAAGGGTCCCCCAGGCAGTACTTC. Translated, it gives CASSEGSPRQYF.

The chain couples TRBV5-8 to TRBJ1-4; TRBD1 is a possible D gene (5 bases). The CDR3 runs to 17 residues. CDR1 and CDR2 from the germline V gene are SGHTS and YDEGEE. V gave up 4 bases and J gave up 3 bases, with 19 bases separating them. The CDR3 here is CASSPGVGGSANEKLFF. The CDR3 DNA is TGTGCCAGCAGCCCCGGGGTCGGGGGATCAGCTAATGAAAAACTGTTTTTT.

The chain combines TRBV7-3 with TRBJ2-5, with D perhaps TRBD1 (5 bases). CDR1 and CDR2 (germline): SGHTA, FQGTGA. Trimming cost V 11 bases and J 3 bases, with 16 bases left between them. This CDR3 has 13 residues. The CDR3 protein is CASKDQGEETQYF. CDR3 sequence (DNA): TGTGCCTCGAAGGACCAAGGGGAAGAGACCCAGTACTTC.

This clone was recorded only once. The chain joins TRBV5-5 to TRBJ1-2; TRBD1 aligns across 8 bases. This CDR3 is 15 amino acids long. Trimming cost V 4 bases and J 0 bases; bases outside gene matches: 5. The germline gives CDR1 SGHKS, CDR2 YYEKEE (reference sequence). DNA for the CDR3: TGTGCCAGCAGCACAGGGGGATCAGCTAACTATGGCTACACCTTC. It translates to CASSTGGSANYGYTF.

The chain recombines TRBV6-1 with TRBJ2-7; maybe TRBD1 (6 bases). Germline CDR1 is MNHNS and CDR2 is SASEGT. The CDR3 is 14 amino acids. Trimming took 3 bases from V and 3 from J, leaving 12 bases between them. CDR3 DNA: TGTGCCAGCAGTGAGGGACATGCGGGCTACGAGCAGTACTTC. Translating it yields CASSEGHAGYEQYF.

Note on this clone: The junction and the germline gene differ at one end; a read error may be behind it. The rearrangement joins TRBV20-1 to TRBJ1-1; no definite D call. The CDR3 totals 10 residues. Germline CDR1 is DFQATT and CDR2 is SNEGSKA (reference sequence). The CDR3 DNA follows: TGCAGTGCTAGTTCGGGATCTATGATCTTT. Translating it yields CSASSGSMIF.

The genes are TRBV6-1 and TRBJ1-4, with TRBD1 identical over 11 bases. Germline V lookup: CDR1 MNHNS, CDR2 SASEGT. With V trimmed by 4 bases and J by 1 base, 8 bases remained unmatched. The CDR3 runs 18 residues. CDR3 sequence: CASSALRGQGVTNEKLFF. Written as DNA, the CDR3 is TGTGCCAGCAGTGCCTTAAGGGGACAGGGGGTAACTAATGAAAAACTGTTTTTT.

The chain joins TRBV19 to TRBJ1-2, with D tentatively TRBD1 (6 bases). The CDR3 is 14 residues long. CDR1 is LNHDA and CDR2 is SQIVND in the germline V gene (reference sequence). Trimming cost V 4 bases and J 4 bases, with 13 bases left between them. The CDR3, as DNA: TGTGCCAGTAGTACAGGGACATTTTCCTATGGCTACACCTTC. Protein sequence: CASSTGTFSYGYTF.

This clone was detected once. This chain uses TRBV5-1 with TRBJ2-7, with D perhaps TRBD1 (5 bases). This CDR3 is 12 amino acids long. Per germline, CDR1 SGHRS and CDR2 YFSETQ. V dropped 5 bases and J dropped 3 bases, with 9 bases sitting between them. CDR3 sequence reads: CASSLDNYEQYF. In DNA form, the CDR3 reads TGCGCCAGCAGTCTGGACAACTACGAGCAGTACTTC.

This sequence joins TRBV18 and TRBJ2-7; D is uncertain. Per germline, CDR1 KGHSH and CDR2 LQKENI. The CDR3 is 13 amino acids. V was shortened by 1 base and J by 6 bases, with 10 bases between the two germline ends. CDR3 in amino acids: CASSPQLAGEQYF. CDR3 DNA: TGTGCCAGCTCACCACAACTGGCAGGCGAGCAGTACTTC.

V gene TRBV30 combines with J gene TRBJ2-1; the D gene is possibly TRBD2 (5 bases). V dropped 2 bases and J dropped 2 bases, with 10 bases sitting between them. The germline CDR1 and CDR2 sequences are GTSNPN and SVGIG (reference sequence). CDR3 length: 14 amino acids. CDR3: CAWSWAGPYNEQFF. CDR3 in DNA: TGTGCCTGGAGTTGGGCGGGCCCCTACAATGAGCAGTTCTTC.

This chain uses TRBV30 with TRBJ1-2; 8 bases line up with TRBD1. CDR3 length: 14 amino acids. In germline, CDR1 is GTSNPN, CDR2 SVGIG (reference sequence). V lost 4 bases to trimming and J lost 5 bases; unmatched junction nucleotides: 9. CDR3 sequence: CAWNQGALEYGYTF. CDR3 coding DNA: TGTGCCTGGAACCAGGGGGCATTGGAGTATGGCTACACCTTC.

The chain carries TRBV27 and TRBJ2-1; unclear D gene. Between the trimmed V and J ends, which lost 6 bases and 1 base, there was a span of 7 bases. The CDR3 totals 13 residues. The germline V gene has CDR1 MNHEY and CDR2 SMNVEV (reference sequence). The CDR3 nucleotides read TGTGCCAGCAGCCACAGATCCTACAATGAGCAGTTCTTC. This encodes CASSHRSYNEQFF.

The chain carries TRBV30 and TRBJ2-7; maybe TRBD1 (6 bases). CDR3 length: 14 amino acids. Trimming removed 0 bases at V and 6 bases at J, with 15 bases between. Germline V CDR1 and CDR2: GTSNPN, SVGIG (reference sequence). For the CDR3, the DNA is TGTGCCTGGAGTGTATTGGGCCTACAGGGCGAGCAGTACTTC. Its translation is CAWSVLGLQGEQYF.

The CDR3 DNA reads TGTGCCAGCAGCTTGTCCAGAATGAACACTGAAGCTTTCTTT. Translating it yields CASSLSRMNTEAFF. This chain uses TRBV11-3 with TRBJ1-1; D is unclear. Looked up from germline, CDR1 is SGHNT and CDR2 is YENEEA. CDR3 length: 14 residues. Trimming pared 3 bases from V and 0 bases from J, leaving 8 bases between.

The chain has TRBV6-1 and TRBJ1-2; 11 positions match TRBD1. This CDR3 comprises 15 residues. With V trimmed by 6 bases and J by 2 bases, 5 bases remained unmatched. Germline assignment: CDR1 MNHNS and CDR2 SASEGT. CDR3 DNA sequence: TGTGCCAGCAGCCCCGGGACAGGGGGGAACTATGGCTACACCTTC. This sequence encodes CASSPGTGGNYGYTF.

V gene TRBV5-4 combines with J gene TRBJ2-7, with 9 nucleotides matching TRBD1. From germline, CDR1 is SGHNT and CDR2 YYREEE (reference sequence). This CDR3 has 14 residues. V shed 6 bases and J 5 bases; nucleotides not matched to a gene: 9. The CDR3 here is CASTQGQGSDEQYF. The CDR3 DNA sequence: TGTGCCAGCACTCAGGGACAGGGTTCGGACGAGCAGTACTTC.

This clone was counted a few times. The gene calls are TRBV6-6 and TRBJ2-2, with D possibly being TRBD1 (6 bases). CDR1 and CDR2 (germline): MNHNY, SVGAGI (reference sequence). The CDR3 totals 16 residues. V was trimmed by 0 bases and J by 7 bases, leaving 15 bases between them. The CDR3 spells CASSYSSQGRGGELFF. For the CDR3, the DNA is TGTGCCAGCAGTTACTCGAGTCAGGGGCGAGGCGGGGAGCTGTTTTTT.

Points on this clone: A junction end diverges from the germline sequence, so it may reflect a read error. The identical CDR3 is also encoded by other nucleotide sequences in the sample. This sequence joins TRBV27 and TRBJ1-1; D remains ambiguous. CDR1 and CDR2 (germline): MNHEY, SMNVEV (reference sequence). The CDR3 length is 13 residues. The CDR3 sequence: CASSFQEGTEAFF. The DNA of the CDR3 is TGTGCCAGCAGTTTCCAGGAGGGCACTGAGGCTTTCTTT.

V and J are TRBV7-2 and TRBJ2-5, with D possibly being TRBD2 (5 bases). V was cut by 0 bases and J by 9 bases, with 11 bases left in between. Germline CDR1 SGHTA, CDR2 FQGNSA. The CDR3 spans 13 residues. The chain's CDR3 is CASSLAWQEAQYF. In DNA, the CDR3 is TGTGCCAGCAGCTTAGCTTGGCAGGAGGCCCAGTACTTC.